Detailed here is one T cell receptor beta chain. What it binds is not known. All of the isolated RNA was reverse transcribed, so expressed TCRB transcripts were sequenced. An average roughly 3.3 million reads came from naive, central memory and regulatory T cell samples. This table comes from immunoSEQ multiplex PCR, and its TCRdb copy is limited to in-frame clones, with some not included. The sample records fewer than 65,000 clones, over 50% being singletons. These data come from a study of beta chain features in type 1 diabetes. Purity of each sorted population was above 95%. Study-wide points: For type 1 diabetes patients, VDJ junctions showed fewer insertions and more deletions. A definitive answer on HLA type influencing TCRB rearrangement was not reached here.

V lost 8 bases, J lost 5 bases, and 15 bases lay in between. CDR3 size: 13 residues. Germline-derived CDR1 and CDR2 are SEHNR and FQNEAQ (reference sequence). The gene calls are TRBV7-9 and TRBJ1-1; D not resolved. Sequenced input: Tregs from blood. The source of this sequence is a woman younger than 35 in good health. As DNA, the CDR3 is TGTGCCAGCCACCGGAACGGGATAACTGAAGCTTTCTTT. Its protein product is CASHRNGITEAFF.